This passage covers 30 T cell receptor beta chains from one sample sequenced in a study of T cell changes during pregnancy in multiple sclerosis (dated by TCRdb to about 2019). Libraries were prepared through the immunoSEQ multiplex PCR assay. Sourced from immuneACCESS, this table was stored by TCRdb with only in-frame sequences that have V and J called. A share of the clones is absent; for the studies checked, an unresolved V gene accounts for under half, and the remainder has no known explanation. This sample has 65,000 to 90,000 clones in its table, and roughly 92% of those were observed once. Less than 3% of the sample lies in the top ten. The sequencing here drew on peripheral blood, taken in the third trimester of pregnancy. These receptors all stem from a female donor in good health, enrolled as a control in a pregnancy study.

The chain's CDR3 is CASSQQGNEQFF. For the CDR3, the DNA is TGTGCCAGCAGCCAACAGGGGAATGAGCAGTTCTTC. V and J are TRBV27 and TRBJ2-1, with 7 bases matching TRBD1. Germline V lookup: CDR1 MNHEY, CDR2 SMNVEV (reference sequence). With 6 bases clipped from V and 7 bases from J, the junction kept 3 bases outside the gene matches. This CDR3 spans 12 amino acids.

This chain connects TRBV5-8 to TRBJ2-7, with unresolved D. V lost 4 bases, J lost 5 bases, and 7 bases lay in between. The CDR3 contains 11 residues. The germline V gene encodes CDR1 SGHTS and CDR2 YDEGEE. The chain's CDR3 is CASSPLHEQYF. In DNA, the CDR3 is TGTGCCAGCAGCCCCCTTCACGAGCAGTACTTC.

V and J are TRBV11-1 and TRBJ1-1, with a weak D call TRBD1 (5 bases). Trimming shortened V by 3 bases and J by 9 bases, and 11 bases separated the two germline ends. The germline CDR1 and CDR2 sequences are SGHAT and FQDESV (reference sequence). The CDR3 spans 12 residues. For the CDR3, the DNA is TGTGCCAGCAGCTTTTCTGACAGAAAAGCTTTCTTT. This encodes CASSFSDRKAFF.

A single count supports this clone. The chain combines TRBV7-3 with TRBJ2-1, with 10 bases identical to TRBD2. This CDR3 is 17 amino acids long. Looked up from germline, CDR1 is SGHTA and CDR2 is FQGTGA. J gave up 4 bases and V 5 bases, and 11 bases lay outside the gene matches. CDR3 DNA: TGTGCCAGCAGCCCAAGGGAGGGACTAGCGTCGTACAATGAGCAGTTCTTC. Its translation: CASSPREGLASYNEQFF.

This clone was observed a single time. The CDR3 DNA is TGCGCCAGCATGCTCCAGGCAGGGGGTCCCGGGGAGCTGTTTTTT. It translates to CASMLQAGGPGELFF. The genes are TRBV5-1 and TRBJ2-2; 7 bases align to TRBD1. Losses at the gene ends were 6 bases for V and 6 bases for J; bases not matched to a gene: 11. Looked up from germline, CDR1 is SGHRS and CDR2 is YFSETQ. This CDR3 spans 15 amino acids.

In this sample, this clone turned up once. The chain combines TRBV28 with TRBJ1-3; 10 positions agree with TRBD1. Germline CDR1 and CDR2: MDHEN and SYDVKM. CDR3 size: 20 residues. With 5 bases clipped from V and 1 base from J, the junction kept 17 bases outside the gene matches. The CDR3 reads CASSHEGRDRGGFSGNTIYF. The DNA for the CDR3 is TGTGCCAGCAGTCACGAGGGTCGGGACAGGGGTGGTTTTTCTGGAAACACCATATATTTT.

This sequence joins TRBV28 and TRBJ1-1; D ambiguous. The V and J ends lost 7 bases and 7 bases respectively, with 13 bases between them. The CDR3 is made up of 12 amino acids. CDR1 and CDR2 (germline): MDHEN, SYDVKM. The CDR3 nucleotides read TGTGCCAGCACACCCATCGAGGGTGAAGCTTTCTTT. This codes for CASTPIEGEAFF. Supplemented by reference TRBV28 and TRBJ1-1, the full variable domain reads DVKVTQSSRYLVKRTGEKVFLECVQDMDHENMFWYRQDPGLGLRLIYFSYDVKMKEKGDIPEGYSVSREKKERFSLILESASTNQTSMYLCASTPIEGEAFFGQGTRLTVV.

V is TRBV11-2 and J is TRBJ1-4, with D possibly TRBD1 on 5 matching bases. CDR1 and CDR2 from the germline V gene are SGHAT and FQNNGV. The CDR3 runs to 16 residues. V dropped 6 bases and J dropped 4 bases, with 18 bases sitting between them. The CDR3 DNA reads TGTGCCAGCAGTTTTAGAGCGTCAGGGTTTAATGAAAAACTGTTTTTT. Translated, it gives CASSFRASGFNEKLFF.

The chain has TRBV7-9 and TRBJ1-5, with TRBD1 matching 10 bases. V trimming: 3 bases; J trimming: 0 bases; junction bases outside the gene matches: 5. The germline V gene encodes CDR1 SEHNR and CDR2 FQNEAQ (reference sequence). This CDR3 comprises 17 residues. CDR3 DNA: TGTGCCAGCAGCTTTGGGACAGGGGTTTATAGCAATCAGCCCCAGCATTTT. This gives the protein CASSFGTGVYSNQPQHF. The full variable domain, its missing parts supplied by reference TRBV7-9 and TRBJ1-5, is DTGVSQNPRHKITKRGQNVTFRCDPISEHNRLYWYRQTLGQGPEFLTYFQNEAQLEKSRLLSDRFSAERPKGSFSTLEIQRTEQGDSAMYLCASSFGTGVYSNQPQHFGDGTRLSIL.

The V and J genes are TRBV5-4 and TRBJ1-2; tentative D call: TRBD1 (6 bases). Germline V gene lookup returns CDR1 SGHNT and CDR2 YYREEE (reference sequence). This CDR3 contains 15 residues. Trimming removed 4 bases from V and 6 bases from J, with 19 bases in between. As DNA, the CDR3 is TGTGCCAGCAGCCAGGACTTAGGACAGCTAGATGGCTACACCTTC. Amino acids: CASSQDLGQLDGYTF.

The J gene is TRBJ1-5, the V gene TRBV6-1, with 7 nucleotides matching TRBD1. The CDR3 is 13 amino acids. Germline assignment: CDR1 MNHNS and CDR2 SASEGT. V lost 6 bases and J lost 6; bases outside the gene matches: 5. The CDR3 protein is CASREYRGQPQHF. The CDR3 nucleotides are TGTGCCAGCAGAGAGTACAGGGGTCAGCCCCAGCATTTT.

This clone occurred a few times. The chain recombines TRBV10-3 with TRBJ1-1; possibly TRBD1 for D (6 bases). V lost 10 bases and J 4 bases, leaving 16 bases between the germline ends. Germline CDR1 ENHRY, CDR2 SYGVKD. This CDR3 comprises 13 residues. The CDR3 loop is CATRGGLATEAFF. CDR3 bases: TGTGCCACGAGAGGGGGATTAGCCACTGAAGCTTTCTTT.

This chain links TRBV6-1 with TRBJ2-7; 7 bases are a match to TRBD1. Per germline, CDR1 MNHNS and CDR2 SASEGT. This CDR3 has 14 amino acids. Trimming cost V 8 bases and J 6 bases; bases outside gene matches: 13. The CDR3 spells CASEPGTEASEQYF. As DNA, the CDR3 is TGTGCCAGCGAACCCGGGACAGAGGCCAGCGAGCAGTACTTC.

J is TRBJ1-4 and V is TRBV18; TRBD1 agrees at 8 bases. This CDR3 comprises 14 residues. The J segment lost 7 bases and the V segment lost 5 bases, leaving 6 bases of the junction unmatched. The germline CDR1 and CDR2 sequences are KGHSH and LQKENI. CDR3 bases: TGTGCCAGCTCAGGACAGGGCCTAGGTGAAAAACTGTTTTTT. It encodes CASSGQGLGEKLFF. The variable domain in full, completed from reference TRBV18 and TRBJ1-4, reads NAGVMQNPRHLVRRRGQEARLRCSPMKGHSHVYWYRQLPEEGLKFMVYLQKENIIDESGMPKERFSAEFPKEGPSILRIQQVVRGDSAAYFCASSGQGLGEKLFFGSGTQLSVL.

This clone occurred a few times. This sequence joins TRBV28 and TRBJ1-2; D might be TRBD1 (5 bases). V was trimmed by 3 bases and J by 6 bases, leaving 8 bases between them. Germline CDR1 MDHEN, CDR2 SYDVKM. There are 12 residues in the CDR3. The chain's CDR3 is CASSFGGDGYTF. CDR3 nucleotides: TGTGCCAGCAGTTTCGGGGGGGATGGCTACACCTTC.

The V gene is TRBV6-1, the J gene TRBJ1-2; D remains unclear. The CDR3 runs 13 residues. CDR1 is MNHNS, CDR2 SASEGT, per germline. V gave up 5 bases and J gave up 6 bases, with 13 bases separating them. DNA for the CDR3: TGTGCCAGCAGTATCCCCCTCGAGGATGGCTACACCTTC. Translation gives CASSIPLEDGYTF.

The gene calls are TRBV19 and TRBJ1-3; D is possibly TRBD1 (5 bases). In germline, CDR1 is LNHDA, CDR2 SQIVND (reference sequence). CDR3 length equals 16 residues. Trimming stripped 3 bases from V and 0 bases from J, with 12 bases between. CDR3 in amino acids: CASSMGHGLSGNTIYF. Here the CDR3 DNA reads TGTGCCAGTAGTATGGGGCACGGCCTCTCTGGAAACACCATATATTTT.

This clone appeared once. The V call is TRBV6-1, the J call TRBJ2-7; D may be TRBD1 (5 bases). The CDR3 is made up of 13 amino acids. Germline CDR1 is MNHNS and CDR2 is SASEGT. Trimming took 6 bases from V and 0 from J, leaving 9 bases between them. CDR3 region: CASSPRGSYEQYF. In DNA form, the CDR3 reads TGTGCCAGCAGCCCAAGGGGCTCCTACGAGCAGTACTTC.

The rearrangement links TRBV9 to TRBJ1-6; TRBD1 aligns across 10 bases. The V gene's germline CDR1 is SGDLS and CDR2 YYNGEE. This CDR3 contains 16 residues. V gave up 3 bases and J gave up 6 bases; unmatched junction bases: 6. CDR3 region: CASSAGRDRGNSPLHF. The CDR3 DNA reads TGTGCCAGCAGCGCCGGCAGGGACAGGGGTAATTCACCCCTCCACTTT.

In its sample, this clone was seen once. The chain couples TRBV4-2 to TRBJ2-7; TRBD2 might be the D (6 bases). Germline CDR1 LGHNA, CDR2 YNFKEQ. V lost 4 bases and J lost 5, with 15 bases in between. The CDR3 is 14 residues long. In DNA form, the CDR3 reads TGTGCCAGCAGCCCCCGACTCCGCGGGGACGAGCAGTACTTC. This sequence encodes CASSPRLRGDEQYF.

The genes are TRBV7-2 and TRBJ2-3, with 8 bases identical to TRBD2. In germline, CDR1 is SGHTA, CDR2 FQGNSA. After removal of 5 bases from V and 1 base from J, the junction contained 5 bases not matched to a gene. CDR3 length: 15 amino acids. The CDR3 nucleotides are TGTGCCAGCAGCCCGCAACTAGCGGGCACAGATACGCAGTATTTT. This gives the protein CASSPQLAGTDTQYF.

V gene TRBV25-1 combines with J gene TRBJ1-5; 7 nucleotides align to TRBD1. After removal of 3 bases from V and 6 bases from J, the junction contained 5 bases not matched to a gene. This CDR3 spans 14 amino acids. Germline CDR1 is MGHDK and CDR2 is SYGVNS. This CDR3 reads CASSETGWGQPQHF. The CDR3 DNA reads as TGTGCCAGCAGTGAGACAGGGTGGGGTCAGCCCCAGCATTTT.

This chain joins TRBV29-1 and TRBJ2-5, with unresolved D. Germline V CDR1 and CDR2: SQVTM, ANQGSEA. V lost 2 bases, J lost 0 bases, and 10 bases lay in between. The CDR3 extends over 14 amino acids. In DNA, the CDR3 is TGCAGCGTTGAACGGCTGGGCAACCAAGAGACCCAGTACTTC. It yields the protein CSVERLGNQETQYF.

The CDR3 here is CASGDGTSGGAAETQYF. CDR3 coding DNA: TGCGCCAGCGGGGATGGGACTAGCGGGGGGGCAGCAGAGACCCAGTACTTC. The rearrangement joins TRBV5-1 to TRBJ2-5, with 16 bases aligning to TRBD2. The junction had 10 bases not matched to a gene; V was cut back by 7 bases and J by 4 bases. The germline gives CDR1 SGHRS, CDR2 YFSETQ. This CDR3 has 17 amino acids.

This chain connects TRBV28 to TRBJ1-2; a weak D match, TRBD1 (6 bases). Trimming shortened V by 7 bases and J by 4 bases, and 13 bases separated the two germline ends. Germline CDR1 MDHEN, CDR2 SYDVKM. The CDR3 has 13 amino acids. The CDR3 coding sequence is TGTGCCAGCACTTCACAGGGTGGCTATGGCTACACCTTC. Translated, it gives CASTSQGGYGYTF.

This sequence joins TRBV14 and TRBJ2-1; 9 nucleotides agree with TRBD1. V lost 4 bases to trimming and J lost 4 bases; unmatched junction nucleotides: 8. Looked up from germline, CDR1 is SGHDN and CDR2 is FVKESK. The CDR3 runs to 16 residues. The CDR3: CASSLRGTGPYNEQFF. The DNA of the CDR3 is TGTGCCAGCAGCCTTAGAGGGACAGGGCCATACAATGAGCAGTTCTTC.

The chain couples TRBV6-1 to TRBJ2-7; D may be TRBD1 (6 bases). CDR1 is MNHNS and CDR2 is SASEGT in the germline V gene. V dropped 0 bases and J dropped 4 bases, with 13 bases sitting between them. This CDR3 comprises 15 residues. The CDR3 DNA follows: TGTGCCAGCAGTGAAGCCCCGGAAGGGGGTTACGAGCAGTACTTC. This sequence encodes CASSEAPEGGYEQYF.

The CDR3 DNA follows: TGTGCCAGCAGCTCAAGCGGGGCATCCACTGAAGCTTTCTTT. It encodes CASSSSGASTEAFF. The chain joins TRBV7-6 to TRBJ1-1; D is possibly TRBD1 (5 bases). The V end lost 4 bases, the J end lost 4 bases, and 13 bases lay between the germline ends. The CDR3 extends over 14 amino acids. CDR1 and CDR2 from the germline V gene are SGHVS and FNYEAQ.

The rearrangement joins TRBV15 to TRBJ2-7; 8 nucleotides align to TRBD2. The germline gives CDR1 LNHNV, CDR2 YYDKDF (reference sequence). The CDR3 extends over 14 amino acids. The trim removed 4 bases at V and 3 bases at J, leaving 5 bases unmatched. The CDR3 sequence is CATSTTREVYEQYF. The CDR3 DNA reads TGTGCCACCAGCACAACGCGGGAGGTCTACGAGCAGTACTTC. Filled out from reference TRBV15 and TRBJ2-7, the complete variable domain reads DAMVIQNPRYQVTQFGKPVTLSCSQTLNHNVMYWYQQKSSQAPKLLFHYYDKDFNNEADTPDNFQSRRPNTSFCFLDIRSPGLGDTAMYLCATSTTREVYEQYFGPGTRLTVT.

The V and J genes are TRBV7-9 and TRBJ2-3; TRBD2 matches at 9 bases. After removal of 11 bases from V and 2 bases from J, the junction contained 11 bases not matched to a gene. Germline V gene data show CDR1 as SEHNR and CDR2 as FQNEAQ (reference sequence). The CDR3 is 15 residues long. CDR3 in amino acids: CALAVSGGPTDTQYF. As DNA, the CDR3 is TGTGCCCTTGCGGTTAGCGGGGGCCCCACAGATACGCAGTATTTT.